One and the same sample provided the 27 T cell receptor beta chains below, sequenced in a study of cytomegalovirus exposure and HLA in healthy donors. With 60 Vbeta and 13 Jbeta primers, the PCR was carried out. Data came from immunoSEQ multiplex PCR; TCRdb stores just in-frame clones and leaves some out. The sample holds around 100,000 clones; 79% are singletons and the top ten take approximately 4%. Specimen: PBMCs. The receptors come from a man in his fifties or sixties in good health and CMV-seropositive.

This clone appeared a few times. The chain joins TRBV14 to TRBJ2-7; possible D gene TRBD1, 5 bases. V lost 1 base, J lost 3 bases, and 13 bases lay in between. Germline-derived CDR1 and CDR2 are SGHDN and FVKESK. The CDR3 length is 15 residues. CDR3 region: CASSQGRQPYYEQYF. DNA for the CDR3: TGTGCCAGCAGCCAAGGTCGACAGCCGTACTACGAGCAGTACTTC.

This chain connects TRBV28 to TRBJ1-1; maybe TRBD1 (6 bases). This CDR3 region has 13 residues. Germline CDR1 is MDHEN and CDR2 is SYDVKM. V was shortened by 10 bases and J by 0 bases, with 12 bases between the two germline ends. The CDR3 sequence: CATSDSLNTEAFF. The DNA of the CDR3 is TGTGCCACTTCGGACAGCCTGAACACTGAAGCTTTCTTT.

The chain is built from TRBV28 and TRBJ2-7, with 9 bases that match TRBD1. V dropped 4 bases and J dropped 3; count of bases not matched to a gene: 7. Germline-derived CDR1 and CDR2 are MDHEN and SYDVKM. The CDR3 length is 15 residues. The CDR3 reads CASSSLGQGNYEQYF. The CDR3, as DNA: TGTGCCAGCAGTTCCTTAGGACAGGGGAACTACGAGCAGTACTTC.

CDR3 region: CASSPDSSGRAQYF. DNA of the CDR3: TGTGCCAGCAGCCCCGATAGTAGCGGGAGGGCCCAGTACTTC. The gene calls are TRBV7-3 and TRBJ2-5; 11 bases are shared with TRBD2. V lost 5 bases, J lost 9 bases, and 8 bases stayed unmatched. This CDR3 has 14 residues. CDR1 is SGHTA, CDR2 FQGTGA, per germline.

This rearrangement joins TRBV7-9 to TRBJ2-7, with 10 nucleotides matching TRBD2. Trimming took 0 bases from V and 7 from J; bases not matched to a gene: 6. Germline lookup yields CDR1 SEHNR and CDR2 FQNEAQ (reference sequence). CDR3 size: 15 residues. Here the CDR3 reads CASSLALAGALEQYF. DNA for the CDR3: TGTGCCAGCAGCTTAGCTCTAGCGGGAGCGCTGGAGCAGTACTTC.

The chain recombines TRBV5-1 with TRBJ2-3; TRBD1 might be the D (8 bases). Germline CDR1 reads SGHRS; CDR2 reads YFSETQ. V was cut by 0 bases and J by 3 bases, with 14 bases left in between. The CDR3 contains 16 residues. Here the CDR3 reads CASSLAVQGGTDTQYF. For the CDR3, the DNA is TGCGCCAGCAGCTTGGCCGTACAGGGGGGGACAGATACGCAGTATTTT.

This chain links TRBV28 with TRBJ1-1; TRBD1 might be the D (5 bases). Per the germline V gene, CDR1 is MDHEN and CDR2 is SYDVKM. Trimming shortened V by 4 bases and J by 10 bases, and 31 bases separated the two germline ends. CDR3 length: 18 amino acids. Here the CDR3 reads CASSSPGQELAGAAGAFF. In nucleotides, the CDR3 is TGTGCCAGCAGTTCCCCAGGGCAAGAGCTGGCGGGAGCTGCGGGAGCTTTCTTT.

DNA of the CDR3: TGCGCCAGCAGCACCCAGGGTCCGAATGAGCAGTTCTTC. This codes for CASSTQGPNEQFF. The chain combines TRBV5-1 with TRBJ2-1; TRBD1 is a possible D gene (5 bases). Germline values: CDR1 SGHRS, CDR2 YFSETQ. The ends were cut back, 4 bases at V and 7 bases at J, with 12 bases in the middle. The CDR3 runs to 13 residues.

The chain recombines TRBV5-4 with TRBJ2-5, with a possible D match to TRBD1 (6 bases). V was shortened by 2 bases and J by 1 base, with 12 bases between the two germline ends. In germline, CDR1 is SGHNT, CDR2 YYREEE (reference sequence). The CDR3 has 15 residues. The CDR3, as DNA: TGTGCCAGCAGCTTAATGGGGGCCCTCCAAGAGACCCAGTACTTC. Protein product: CASSLMGALQETQYF.

This chain uses TRBV5-1 with TRBJ2-7; perhaps TRBD2 as D (6 bases). The CDR3 sequence is 13 residues long. The ends were cut back, 3 bases at V and 3 bases at J, with 10 bases in the middle. Germline values: CDR1 SGHRS, CDR2 YFSETQ. The CDR3 sequence: CASSSWGDYEQYF. CDR3 sequence (DNA): TGCGCCAGCAGCTCGTGGGGGGACTACGAGCAGTACTTC.

The genes are TRBV6-5 and TRBJ1-2; D remains ambiguous. V lost 0 bases, J lost 1 base, and 12 bases lay in between. Germline V gene sequence: CDR1 MNHEY, CDR2 SVGAGI. CDR3 length: 16 residues. The chain's CDR3 is CASSYSKTSINYGYTF. The CDR3 DNA follows: TGTGCCAGCAGTTACTCGAAGACTTCAATTAACTATGGCTACACCTTC.

The V gene is TRBV9, the J gene TRBJ2-1, with TRBD1 matching over 7 bases. CDR3 length equals 15 residues. V dropped 3 bases and J dropped 7; count of bases not matched to a gene: 10. CDR1 SGDLS and CDR2 YYNGEE come from the germline V gene. CDR3 DNA: TGTGCCAGCAGCGCGGAGACAGGGAGTAGGAATGAGCAGTTCTTC. Amino acid sequence: CASSAETGSRNEQFF.

The gene calls are TRBV11-3 and TRBJ2-1; no clear D. V lost 1 base and J 0 bases, leaving 10 bases between the germline ends. CDR1 is SGHNT and CDR2 is YENEEA in the germline V gene. This CDR3 region has 16 residues. The CDR3 protein is CASSLGGLSSYNEQFF. The CDR3 coding sequence is TGTGCCAGCAGCTTAGGAGGTCTTAGCTCCTACAATGAGCAGTTCTTC.

This chain links TRBV7-2 with TRBJ2-1; the match to TRBD1 covers 7 bases. V lost 6 bases and J lost 5; bases outside the gene matches: 7. In germline, CDR1 is SGHTA, CDR2 FQGNSA. This CDR3 is built from 14 residues. CDR3 protein: CASSVDRANNEQFF. The DNA for the CDR3 is TGTGCCAGCAGTGTCGACAGGGCGAACAATGAGCAGTTCTTC. The full variable domain, with the rest looked up from reference TRBV7-2 and TRBJ2-1, is GAGVSQSPSNKVTEKGKDVELRCDPISGHTALYWYRQSLGQGLEFLIYFQGNSAPDKSGLPSDRFSAERTGGSVSTLTIQRTQQEDSAVYLCASSVDRANNEQFFGPGTRLTVL.

This clone came up once. The chain combines TRBV28 with TRBJ2-4; 9 nucleotides line up with TRBD1. CDR3 length: 13 residues. Trimming removed 10 bases from V and 1 base from J; junction bases left unmatched: 2. Germline V gives CDR1 MDHEN, CDR2 SYDVKM. The CDR3, as DNA: TGTGCCATCGGACAGGGGGCCAAAAACATTCAGTACTTC. Residues: CAIGQGAKNIQYF. Variable domain in full (rest from reference TRBV28 and TRBJ2-4): DVKVTQSSRYLVKRTGEKVFLECVQDMDHENMFWYRQDPGLGLRLIYFSYDVKMKEKGDIPEGYSVSREKKERFSLILESASTNQTSMYLCAIGQGAKNIQYFGAGTRLSVL.

The rearrangement links TRBV7-2 to TRBJ2-7; D ambiguous. Germline V CDR1 and CDR2: SGHTA, FQGNSA. The germline V and J ends were trimmed by 3 bases and 0 bases, with 6 bases remaining between them. The CDR3 has 13 residues. The CDR3, as DNA: TGTGCCAGCAGCTTGGAGAGCTCCTACGAGCAGTACTTC. Translating it yields CASSLESSYEQYF.

The chain links TRBV10-1 to TRBJ2-3, with 11 bases aligning to TRBD2. The V and J ends lost 4 bases and 3 bases, in that order; junction bases with no gene match: 6. The germline V gene has CDR1 WNHNN and CDR2 SYGVQD (reference sequence). CDR3 length equals 16 residues. CDR3 region: CASSGLAGLGTDTQYF. The CDR3 bases are TGCGCCAGCAGTGGACTAGCGGGATTGGGAACAGATACGCAGTATTTT.

The rearrangement uses TRBV28 and TRBJ2-7; tentative D call: TRBD2 (5 bases). V was pared by 4 bases and J by 0 bases, with 13 bases between. The CDR3 extends over 15 amino acids. The V gene's germline CDR1 is MDHEN and CDR2 SYDVKM. CDR3 DNA sequence: TGTGCCAGCAGTTCACCAGGTACTAGCTCCTACGAGCAGTACTTC. Its protein is CASSSPGTSSYEQYF. The full variable domain, completed using reference TRBV28 and TRBJ2-7, is DVKVTQSSRYLVKRTGEKVFLECVQDMDHENMFWYRQDPGLGLRLIYFSYDVKMKEKGDIPEGYSVSREKKERFSLILESASTNQTSMYLCASSSPGTSSYEQYFGPGTRLTVT.

This clone appeared a few times. The chain couples TRBV6-6 to TRBJ1-1, with 8 nucleotides matching TRBD1. The CDR3 length is 14 residues. V trimming: 6 bases; J trimming: 0 bases; junction bases outside the gene matches: 3. Germline-derived CDR1 and CDR2 are MNHNY and SVGAGI (reference sequence). CDR3 sequence (DNA): TGTGCCAGCAGCAGGGGGCGGATGAACACTGAAGCTTTCTTT. Translation: CASSRGRMNTEAFF.

The chain couples TRBV7-9 to TRBJ2-3; 10 bases fit TRBD1. Germline loops: CDR1 SEHNR, CDR2 FQNEAQ (reference sequence). There are 16 residues in the CDR3. V lost 5 bases, J lost 1 base, and 6 bases stayed unmatched. The CDR3 sequence is CASSRGTGEGTDTQYF. The CDR3 nucleotides read TGTGCCAGCAGCCGCGGGACAGGGGAAGGCACAGATACGCAGTATTTT.

The rearrangement uses TRBV28 and TRBJ2-7; D gene unclear. The CDR3 runs to 15 residues. Germline values: CDR1 MDHEN, CDR2 SYDVKM. Trimming stripped 0 bases from V and 2 bases from J, with 11 bases between. CDR3 protein: CASSLWKTGTYEQYF. The DNA of the CDR3 is TGTGCCAGCAGTTTATGGAAGACTGGAACCTACGAGCAGTACTTC.

CDR3 coding DNA: TGTGCCAGCAGCCCACCGGACAGGCCCGATACGCAGTATTTT. Its translation: CASSPPDRPDTQYF. This chain uses TRBV7-9 with TRBJ2-3, with 7 bases fitting TRBD1. This CDR3 contains 14 residues. The germline CDR1 and CDR2 sequences are SEHNR and FQNEAQ (reference sequence). With V trimmed by 5 bases and J by 6 bases, 8 bases remained unmatched.

This clone came up once. The J gene is TRBJ1-2, the V gene TRBV9; 12 bases are shared with TRBD1. CDR1 and CDR2 (germline): SGDLS, YYNGEE. V lost 0 bases, J lost 4 bases, and 4 bases stayed unmatched. The CDR3 totals 16 residues. The CDR3 bases are TGTGCCAGCAGCGTAGGGGGACAGGGGGCCGCCTATGGCTACACCTTC. Residues: CASSVGGQGAAYGYTF.

The rearrangement uses TRBV5-4 and TRBJ1-1; the D gene is possibly TRBD1 (6 bases). The germline V gene has CDR1 SGHNT and CDR2 YYREEE (reference sequence). The V and J ends lost 5 bases and 3 bases respectively, with 20 bases between them. The CDR3 length is 16 residues. The CDR3 reads CASSLEGRGTDTEAFF. Here the CDR3 DNA reads TGTGCCAGCAGTCTGGAGGGGAGGGGGACCGACACTGAAGCTTTCTTT.

The V and J genes are TRBV28 and TRBJ2-7; tentatively, D is TRBD2 (5 bases). Germline V CDR1 and CDR2: MDHEN, SYDVKM. The V and J ends lost 6 bases and 7 bases respectively, with 16 bases between them. The length of the CDR3 is 13 residues. The CDR3 reads CASSHLRGREQYF. The CDR3 bases are TGTGCCAGCAGCCATTTGAGAGGGCGGGAGCAGTACTTC. The whole variable domain, remainder taken from reference TRBV28 and TRBJ2-7, is DVKVTQSSRYLVKRTGEKVFLECVQDMDHENMFWYRQDPGLGLRLIYFSYDVKMKEKGDIPEGYSVSREKKERFSLILESASTNQTSMYLCASSHLRGREQYFGPGTRLTVT.

The V call is TRBV28, the J call TRBJ2-3; a possible D gene is TRBD1 (6 bases). V lost 5 bases and J 7 bases, leaving 10 bases between the germline ends. Germline CDR1 MDHEN, CDR2 SYDVKM. This CDR3 has 12 amino acids. This CDR3 reads CASSPGVHTQYF. The CDR3 bases are TGTGCCAGCAGTCCAGGGGTTCATACGCAGTATTTT.

This clone was seen more than once but under ten times. The chain is built from TRBV4-3 and TRBJ2-7, with D possibly matching TRBD2 (6 bases). Germline V gene data show CDR1 as LGHNA and CDR2 as YSLEER. The ends were cut back, 0 bases at V and 3 bases at J, with 15 bases in the middle. The CDR3 loop spans 16 amino acids. The DNA of the CDR3 is TGCGCCAGCAGCCAAGATGCAGCAGGGACTCTCTACGAGCAGTACTTC. The encoded protein is CASSQDAAGTLYEQYF.